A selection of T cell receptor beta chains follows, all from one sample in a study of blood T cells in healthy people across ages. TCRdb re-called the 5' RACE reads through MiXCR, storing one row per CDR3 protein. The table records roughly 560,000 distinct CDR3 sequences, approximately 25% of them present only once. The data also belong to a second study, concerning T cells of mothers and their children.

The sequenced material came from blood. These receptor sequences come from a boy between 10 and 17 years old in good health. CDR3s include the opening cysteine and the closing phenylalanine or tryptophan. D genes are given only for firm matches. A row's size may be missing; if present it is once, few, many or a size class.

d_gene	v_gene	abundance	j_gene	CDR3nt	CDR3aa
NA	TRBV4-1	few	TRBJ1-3	TGCGCCAGCAGCCAAGCACGTTCAACTGGAAACACCATATATTTT	CASSQARSTGNTIYF
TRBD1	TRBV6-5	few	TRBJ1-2	TGTGCCAGCAGGACCGCAGGGGGTAGTGGCTACACCTTC	CASRTAGGSGYTF
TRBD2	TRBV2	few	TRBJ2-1	TGTGCCAGCAGCCGGGACTATAGGGAGTACTTC	CASSRDYREYF
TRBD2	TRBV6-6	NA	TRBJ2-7	TGTGCCAGCGTAGGCGGGGGGTCAAAGTACTCCTACGAGCAGTACTTC	CASVGGGSKYSYEQYF
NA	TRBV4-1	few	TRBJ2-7	TGCGCCAGCAGCCCAAGTCCAGGGCCCGGGTACGAGCAGTACTTC	CASSPSPGPGYEQYF
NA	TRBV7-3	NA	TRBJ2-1	TGTGCCAGCAGCTTAAGCGGGGGCCTTTACGACAATGAGCAGTTCTTC	CASSLSGGLYDNEQFF
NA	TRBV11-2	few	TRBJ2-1	TGTGCCAGCAGCTTAGAGGGGCTTCCCAACAATGAGCAGTTCTTC	CASSLEGLPNNEQFF
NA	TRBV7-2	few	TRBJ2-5	TGTGCCAGCAGCTTAACTCAGGTTGAGACCCAGTACTTC	CASSLTQVETQYF
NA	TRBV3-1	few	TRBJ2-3	TGTGCCAGCAGCCAACTCGGCCTCGGGGTTACGCAGTATTTT	CASSQLGLGVTQYF
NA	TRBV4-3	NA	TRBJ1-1	TGCGCCAGCAGCCCAGAGGGGACAATCTACGGGAACACTGAAGCTTTCTTT	CASSPEGTIYGNTEAFF
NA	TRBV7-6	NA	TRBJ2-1	TGTGCCAGCAGCTTACTAGGGAGCGATGAGCAGTTCTTC	CASSLLGSDEQFF
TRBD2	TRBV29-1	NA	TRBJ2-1	TGCAGCGTTCTCGAGGGGAGGGCAGGGAACAATGAGCAGTTCTTC	CSVLEGRAGNNEQFF
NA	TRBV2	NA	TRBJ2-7	TGTGCCAGCAGTCCTTTTGGGGGCTCCTACGAGCAGTACTTC	CASSPFGGSYEQYF
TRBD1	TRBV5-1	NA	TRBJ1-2	TGCGCCAGCAGCTTCGGGACAGGGCTTGATGGCTACACCTTC	CASSFGTGLDGYTF
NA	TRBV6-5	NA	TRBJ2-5	TGTGCCAGCAGTTGGGTCGGGACCCAGTACTTC	CASSWVGTQYF
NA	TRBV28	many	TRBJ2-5	TGTGCCAGCAGTTTAGGTCAGCTGGAGACCCAGTACTTC	CASSLGQLETQYF
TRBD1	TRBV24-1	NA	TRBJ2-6	TGTGCCACCAGTGATTTAGGACAGGGGGTCTTCGGGGCCAACGTCCTGACTTTC	CATSDLGQGVFGANVLTF
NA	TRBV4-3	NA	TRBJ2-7	TGCGCCAGCAGCCAAGTGAGAGGAGGGTACGGCTCCTACGAGCAGTACTTC	CASSQVRGGYGSYEQYF
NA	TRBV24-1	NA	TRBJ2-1	TGTGCCACCAGTGACCCCGTCACTCCGAAAAGATACAATGAGCAGTTCTTC	CATSDPVTPKRYNEQFF
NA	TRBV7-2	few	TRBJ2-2	TGTGCCAGCAGCTTGAGTCCGGGGAACACCGGGGAGCTGTTTTTT	CASSLSPGNTGELFF